This TCR beta chain was documented in a study of blood T cell repertoires in COVID-19 (TCRdb year 2020). For the wider study: Samples from collaborators originated in the United States, Italy and Spain and spanned both the acute and convalescent phases of COVID-19. The prospective study material was composed of cDNA or gDNA derived from T cells, B-cell-depleted T cells, or PBMCs. The dataset comprised deeply sampled blood TCRbeta repertoires from subjects exposed to, actively infected with, or recovered from COVID-19. A freely available public database, intended as a resource for researchers studying the immune response to SARS-CoV-2, is where the repertoires were released. Samples came from the ongoing ImmuneRACE study (first 160 participants) plus 1,254 subjects from 6 global collaborators. The sample metadata nearly always contained a de-identified subject ID, COVID-19 status, age in years and sex. HLA class I and class II types, where available, came from metadata supplied by the sample provider rather than from assay-based typing. The paper's findings and limits, for the study overall: The quantity of clinical and demographic metadata differed by source and by participant and was supplied without curation.

CDR1 SGDLS and CDR2 YYNGEE are derived from the germline V gene. The CDR3 measures 14 amino acids from cysteine to phenylalanine. Only the CDR3 DNA is retained, 42 bases long and in frame from the first base. From V the trimming removes 2 bases and from J it removes 4 bases, while the gene matches leave 3 bases of the junction unaccounted for. Whole blood was collected in K2EDTA tubes by collaborating institutions according to the institutions' own protocols. For TCRbeta analysis, collaborators shipped samples as frozen whole blood, isolated PBMCs, or DNA extracted from either of those sample types. With respect to this clone: The clone's antigen remains unknown. Within one base of it there is no much larger clone, and no base qualities were kept.

The immunoSEQ Assay, a bias-controlled multiplex PCR, was used to amplify TCRbeta CDR3 regions from genomic DNA. Per the source publication's procedure: Within the assay, amplification of reference gene primers was used to estimate how many nucleated cells each sample contained. To quantify the absolute abundance of each unique TCRbeta CDR3 rearrangement, sequence reads were collapsed and filtered. For each sample, productive Simpson clonality was calculated as the square root of Simpson's diversity index across productive rearrangements. This is the immuneACCESS table as TCRdb keeps it, with only in-frame sequences that have V and J called. A part of the clones is gone; compared with another copy, unresolved V genes explain less than half, and the rest is unexplained. That table supplies the V and J calls and clone size; D and trimming were determined from the DNA. A total of over 75,000 clones appear in this sample, approximately 78% of them only once. Jointly, the top ten make up 1.2% of the sample.

Source material: peripheral blood. The chain employs TRBV9 and TRBJ1-1; 9 central nucleotides agree with TRBD1. The TCR comes from a woman of 80 years or more with acute or convalescent COVID-19. The sequence in DNA is TGTGCCAGCAGCGTGAGACAGGGGGGCACTGAAGCTTTCTTT. It specifies CASSVRQGGTEAFF. Reference TRBV9 and TRBJ1-1 proteins supply the regions before and after the CDR3; the full variable domain is: DSGVTQTPKHLITATGQRVTLRCSPRSGDLSVYWYQQSLDQGLQFLIQYYNGEERAKGNILERFSAQQFPDLHSELNLSSLELGDSALYFCASSVRQGGTEAFFGQGTRLTVV.